One and the same sample provided the 29 T cell receptor beta chains below, sequenced in a study of identical twins. TCRdb analysed the 5' RACE reads with MiXCR anew, one entry per CDR3 protein. This table holds under 350,000 distinct CDR3 sequences, around 9.7% found once. These data also formed part of another study, on yellow fever vaccine responses in identical twins.

Specimen: CD8+ T cells sorted from blood. All receptors come from a woman younger than 35 in good health.

This chain joins TRBV12-3 or TRBV12-4 and TRBJ2-7; D is perhaps TRBD2 (6 bases). V was clipped by 6 bases and J by 7 bases, with 22 bases between them. This CDR3 is built from 15 residues. The CDR3 protein is CASRLGTATVGEQYF. The CDR3 bases are TGTGCCAGCAGGCTTGGGACTGCGACCGTCGGGGAGCAGTACTTC.

The DNA of the CDR3 is TGTGCCAGCAGTTACGATCGAGAGACCCAGTACTTC. This codes for CASSYDRETQYF. The V gene is TRBV6-5, the J gene TRBJ2-5; D is unresolved. CDR3 length: 12 residues. Germline-derived CDR1 and CDR2 are MNHEY and SVGAGI. V was shortened by 2 bases and J by 4 bases, with 5 bases between the two germline ends.

The chain employs TRBV12-3 or TRBV12-4 and TRBJ2-5; D possibly corresponds to TRBD1 (5 bases). V was trimmed by 8 bases and J by 1 base, leaving 5 bases between them. The CDR3 consists of 11 residues. CDR3 coding DNA: TGTGCCAGCGGGGCCCAAGAGACCCAGTACTTC. It specifies CASGAQETQYF.

This clonotype was observed at least ten times. The chain is built from TRBV7-9 and TRBJ1-5, with D unresolved. This CDR3 region has 12 residues. Germline CDR1 reads SEHNR; CDR2 reads FQNEAQ (reference sequence). Trimming removed 5 bases at V and 5 bases at J, with 7 bases between. The CDR3 sequence: CASSLQDQPQHF. The CDR3 region has the DNA TGTGCCAGCAGCCTACAAGATCAGCCCCAGCATTTT.

J is TRBJ2-5 and V is TRBV25-1; possibly TRBD2 for D (6 bases). V lost 5 bases and J lost 1, with 20 bases in between. The CDR3 has 17 amino acids. Germline CDR1 MGHDK, CDR2 SYGVNS. The CDR3 DNA is TGTGCCAGCAGTAGGGGATTAATAGCGGAACTCCAAGAGACCCAGTACTTC. This encodes CASSRGLIAELQETQYF.

The chain joins TRBV5-1 to TRBJ2-5; TRBD1 aligns across 8 bases. The CDR3 totals 16 residues. The trim removed 2 bases at V and 5 bases at J, leaving 11 bases unmatched. The V gene's germline CDR1 is SGHRS and CDR2 YFSETQ. The CDR3 DNA sequence: TGCGCCAGCAGCTTCGGACTGGAGACAGGGGCTGAGACCCAGTACTTC. It specifies CASSFGLETGAETQYF. The variable domain in full, completed from reference TRBV5-1 and TRBJ2-5, reads KAGVTQTPRYLIKTRGQQVTLSCSPISGHRSVSWYQQTPGQGLQFLFEYFSETQRNKGNFPGRFSGRQFSNSRSEMNVSTLELGDSALYLCASSFGLETGAETQYFGPGTRLLVL.

The chain is built from TRBV6-5 and TRBJ2-6, with D hard to call. V was pared by 6 bases and J by 4 bases, with 13 bases between. Looked up from germline, CDR1 is MNHEY and CDR2 is SVGAGI. This CDR3 is 15 amino acids long. CDR3 loop: CASRLYSSGANVLTF. DNA of the CDR3: TGTGCCAGCAGATTATACAGTTCCGGGGCCAACGTCCTGACTTTC.

This clonotype was detected ten times or more. The V and J genes are TRBV5-6 and TRBJ2-2; D uncertain. V was trimmed by 5 bases and J by 1 base, leaving 9 bases between them. Germline loops: CDR1 SGHDT, CDR2 YYEEEE. The CDR3 has 14 amino acids. The CDR3 spells CASRGIQNTGELFF. CDR3 in DNA: TGTGCCAGCAGAGGGATACAGAACACCGGGGAGCTGTTTTTT.

Many counts were recorded for this clonotype. J is TRBJ2-2 and V is TRBV24-1; TRBD2 matches 11 bases. The CDR3 is 16 residues long. Germline V CDR1 and CDR2: KGHDR, SFDVKD. V lost 3 bases to trimming and J lost 6 bases; unmatched junction nucleotides: 5. CDR3 loop: CATSDLLAGESGELFF. The CDR3 nucleotides read TGTGCCACCAGTGATCTACTAGCGGGAGAGTCCGGGGAGCTGTTTTTT.

Points on this clonotype: This could be a read error, since a much larger clone is one nucleotide away. The J gene is TRBJ1-6, the V gene TRBV6-4, with D unresolved. Germline loops: CDR1 MRHNA, CDR2 SNTAGT. This CDR3 is 13 amino acids long. With 2 bases removed from V and 5 bases from J, the gap between germline ends came to 4 bases. The CDR3 region has the DNA TGTGCCAGCAGTGACAGGGATAATTCACCCCTCCACTTT. Amino acid sequence: CASSDRDNSPLHF.

CDR3 loop: CSARDPTGTLSYEQYF. In DNA form, the CDR3 reads TGCAGTGCTAGAGATCCAACCGGGACGTTATCCTACGAGCAGTACTTC. The chain couples TRBV20-1 to TRBJ2-7; D assignment may be TRBD1 or TRBD2 (5 bases each). V lost 0 bases, J lost 1 base, and 16 bases lay in between. CDR3 length equals 16 residues. Germline loops: CDR1 DFQATT, CDR2 SNEGSKA (reference sequence).

The chain employs TRBV7-8 and TRBJ2-7; D may be TRBD1 (6 bases). This CDR3 region has 14 residues. Deletions cut 5 bases from V and 2 bases from J, with 13 bases between. The germline CDR1 and CDR2 sequences are SGHVS and FQNEAQ. CDR3 DNA sequence: TGTGCCAGCAGCCTTAGGACAGCAGCCTACGAGCAGTACTTC. Translation: CASSLRTAAYEQYF. The full variable domain, in which reference TRBV7-8 and TRBJ2-7 provide the parts outside the CDR3, is GAGVSQSPRYKVAKRGQDVALRCDPISGHVSLFWYQQALGQGPEFLTYFQNEAQLDKSGLPSDRFFAERPEGSVSTLKIQRTQQEDSAVYLCASSLRTAAYEQYFGPGTRLTVT.

The sample holds a few counts of this clonotype. The V and J genes are TRBV7-9 and TRBJ1-2; no reliable D call. Germline CDR1 reads SEHNR; CDR2 reads FQNEAQ (reference sequence). V gave up 5 bases and J gave up 2 bases, with 9 bases separating them. The CDR3 totals 13 residues. CDR3 sequence reads: CASSRTTNYGYTF. The CDR3 coding sequence is TGTGCCAGCAGCCGGACCACAAACTATGGCTACACCTTC.

This clonotype occurred a few times. V and J are TRBV12-3 or TRBV12-4 and TRBJ2-5; 10 nucleotides match TRBD2. V trimming: 1 base; J trimming: 4 bases; junction bases outside the gene matches: 3. This CDR3 region has 15 residues. The CDR3 nucleotides read TGTGCCAGCAGTTTAGAGCGGGAGGGAGGAGAGACCCAGTACTTC. This translates into CASSLEREGGETQYF.

This clonotype was recorded many times. CDR3 coding DNA: TGCAGCGTTGACCAGGGCGTGGCGCATGAGCAGTTCTTC. This encodes CSVDQGVAHEQFF. The chain uses TRBV29-1 and TRBJ2-1; the D gene is possibly TRBD1 (5 bases). CDR3 length equals 13 residues. Germline CDR1 is SQVTM and CDR2 is ANQGSEA. Deletions cut 3 bases from V and 8 bases from J, with 14 bases between.

The chain joins TRBV2 to TRBJ2-1; tentative D call: TRBD2 (6 bases). Germline-derived CDR1 and CDR2 are SNHLY and FYNNEI. The V end was cut by 8 bases, the J end by 6 bases, with 11 bases between. The CDR3 contains 12 residues. CDR3 residues: CASRGTFNEQFF. CDR3 sequence (DNA): TGTGCCAGCCGGGGGACTTTCAATGAGCAGTTCTTC.

This clonotype has a count of ten or more. The chain links TRBV4-1 to TRBJ1-5; no firm D call. V shed 1 base and J shed 0 bases, with 7 bases lying between them. Looked up from germline, CDR1 is MGHRA and CDR2 is YSYEKL. CDR3 size: 15 residues. The CDR3 sequence: CASSQAPYSNQPQHF. CDR3 coding DNA: TGCGCCAGCAGCCAAGCCCCTTATAGCAATCAGCCCCAGCATTTT.

V is TRBV7-3 and J is TRBJ2-1, with 11 bases fitting TRBD2. The CDR3 covers 18 residues. J gave up 6 bases and V 0 bases, and 10 bases lay outside the gene matches. Per the germline V gene, CDR1 is SGHTA and CDR2 is FQGTGA. Here the CDR3 reads CASSLTVTSGGIGNEQFF. CDR3 coding DNA: TGTGCCAGCAGCTTAACGGTTACTAGCGGGGGTATCGGCAATGAGCAGTTCTTC. Variable domain in full (rest from reference TRBV7-3 and TRBJ2-1): GAGVSQTPSNKVTEKGKYVELRCDPISGHTALYWYRQSLGQGPEFLIYFQGTGAADDSGLPNDRFFAVRPEGSVSTLKIQRTERGDSAVYLCASSLTVTSGGIGNEQFFGPGTRLTVL.

This clonotype was picked up a small number of times. The CDR3 protein is CASSPMTDRDEQYF. The CDR3 DNA is TGTGCCAGCTCACCAATGACCGACAGGGACGAGCAGTACTTC. The V gene is TRBV18, the J gene TRBJ2-7; 7 bases align to TRBD1. The CDR3 covers 14 residues. Unmatched junction bases numbered 6, after V lost 2 bases and J lost 5 bases. Germline V gene sequence: CDR1 KGHSH, CDR2 LQKENI.

The V gene is TRBV7-9, the J gene TRBJ2-1, with D maybe TRBD1 (6 bases). V was trimmed by 2 bases and J by 9 bases, leaving 14 bases between them. The CDR3 runs to 14 residues. Germline loops: CDR1 SEHNR, CDR2 FQNEAQ (reference sequence). The CDR3 is CASSLTATGIEQFF. The CDR3 nucleotides are TGTGCCAGCAGCTTAACTGCAACAGGGATTGAGCAGTTCTTC.

V and J are TRBV10-3 and TRBJ2-7, with 7 bases identical to TRBD1. Germline CDR1 ENHRY, CDR2 SYGVKD. V shed 6 bases and J 0 bases; nucleotides not matched to a gene: 5. The CDR3 is made up of 14 amino acids. CDR3 coding DNA: TGTGCCATCAGAGGACAGGCCTCCTCCTACGAGCAGTACTTC. It is translated as CAIRGQASSYEQYF.

This clonotype was observed many times. The rearrangement uses TRBV20-1 and TRBJ2-1; 9 bases are a match to TRBD2. V shed 0 bases and J 6 bases; nucleotides not matched to a gene: 12. Per germline, CDR1 DFQATT and CDR2 SNEGSKA (reference sequence). This CDR3 region has 17 residues. This CDR3 is CSAREGRSGLAFNEQFF. The CDR3 DNA sequence: TGCAGTGCTAGAGAGGGCCGATCGGGACTAGCCTTCAATGAGCAGTTCTTC.

There are many counts of this clonotype. CDR3 sequence reads: CASSTDGISTDTQYF. CDR3 DNA sequence: TGTGCCAGCAGCACTGATGGTATTAGCACAGATACGCAGTATTTT. V is TRBV9 and J is TRBJ2-3; the D is unclear. The ends were cut back, 4 bases at V and 0 bases at J, with 12 bases in the middle. This CDR3 has 15 amino acids. Germline V gene data show CDR1 as SGDLS and CDR2 as YYNGEE.

This clonotype has ten or more counts. V gene TRBV3-1 combines with J gene TRBJ2-1; 8 bases are shared with TRBD2. The CDR3 is 16 amino acids. Per the germline V gene, CDR1 is LGHDT and CDR2 is YNNKEL (reference sequence). V trimming: 0 bases; J trimming: 2 bases; junction bases outside the gene matches: 3. CDR3 nucleotides: TGTGCCAGCAGCCAAGAACCGGGACTAGCCTACAATGAGCAGTTCTTC. This encodes CASSQEPGLAYNEQFF.

This clonotype was picked up many times. V is TRBV4-3 and J is TRBJ2-2; perhaps D is TRBD1 or TRBD2 (7 bases each). The germline V gene has CDR1 LGHNA and CDR2 YSLEER. This CDR3 spans 16 amino acids. V lost 0 bases, J lost 6 bases, and 14 bases lay in between. The CDR3 region has the DNA TGCGCCAGCAGCCAAGATAGGGAGGGGGCGGCCGGGGAGCTGTTTTTT. Encoded protein: CASSQDREGAAGELFF.

The CDR3 nucleotides are TGTGCCAGCAGCTTTACCTCTCTAGCGAGCACAGATACGCAGTATTTT. Protein product: CASSFTSLASTDTQYF. The chain couples TRBV11-2 to TRBJ2-3; possibly TRBD2 for D (6 bases). The CDR3 loop spans 16 amino acids. CDR1 and CDR2 (germline): SGHAT, FQNNGV. V was pared by 3 bases and J by 0 bases, with 13 bases between. Variable domain in full (rest from reference TRBV11-2 and TRBJ2-3): EAGVAQSPRYKIIEKRQSVAFWCNPISGHATLYWYQQILGQGPKLLIQFQNNGVVDDSQLPKDRFSAERLKGVDSTLKIQPAKLEDSAVYLCASSFTSLASTDTQYFGPGTRLTVL.

This clonotype was detected many times. This chain joins TRBV4-3 and TRBJ1-4, with TRBD1 as a possible D gene (5 bases). CDR3 length equals 15 residues. V lost 1 base to trimming and J lost 3 bases, with 9 bases between them. Germline lookup yields CDR1 LGHNA and CDR2 YSLEER. As DNA, the CDR3 is TGCGCCAGCAGCCAAGGTGGGGCGGCTAATGAAAAACTGTTTTTT. Translated: CASSQGGAANEKLFF.

There are many counts of this clonotype. The gene calls are TRBV29-1 and TRBJ2-7; perhaps TRBD1 as D (5 bases). Germline CDR1 and CDR2: SQVTM and ANQGSEA. The CDR3 runs 12 residues. The V and J ends lost 3 bases and 3 bases respectively, with 9 bases between them. The CDR3 bases are TGCAGCGTTGATACAGGAGACTACGAGCAGTACTTC. Protein product: CSVDTGDYEQYF.

This clonotype was detected ten times or more. V gene TRBV12-3 or TRBV12-4 combines with J gene TRBJ2-3; D is unclear. The germline V and J ends were trimmed by 5 bases and 3 bases, with 6 bases remaining between them. The CDR3 extends over 12 amino acids. CDR3 protein: CASSPFTDTQYF. The CDR3 DNA reads TGTGCCAGCAGTCCCTTTACAGATACGCAGTATTTT.